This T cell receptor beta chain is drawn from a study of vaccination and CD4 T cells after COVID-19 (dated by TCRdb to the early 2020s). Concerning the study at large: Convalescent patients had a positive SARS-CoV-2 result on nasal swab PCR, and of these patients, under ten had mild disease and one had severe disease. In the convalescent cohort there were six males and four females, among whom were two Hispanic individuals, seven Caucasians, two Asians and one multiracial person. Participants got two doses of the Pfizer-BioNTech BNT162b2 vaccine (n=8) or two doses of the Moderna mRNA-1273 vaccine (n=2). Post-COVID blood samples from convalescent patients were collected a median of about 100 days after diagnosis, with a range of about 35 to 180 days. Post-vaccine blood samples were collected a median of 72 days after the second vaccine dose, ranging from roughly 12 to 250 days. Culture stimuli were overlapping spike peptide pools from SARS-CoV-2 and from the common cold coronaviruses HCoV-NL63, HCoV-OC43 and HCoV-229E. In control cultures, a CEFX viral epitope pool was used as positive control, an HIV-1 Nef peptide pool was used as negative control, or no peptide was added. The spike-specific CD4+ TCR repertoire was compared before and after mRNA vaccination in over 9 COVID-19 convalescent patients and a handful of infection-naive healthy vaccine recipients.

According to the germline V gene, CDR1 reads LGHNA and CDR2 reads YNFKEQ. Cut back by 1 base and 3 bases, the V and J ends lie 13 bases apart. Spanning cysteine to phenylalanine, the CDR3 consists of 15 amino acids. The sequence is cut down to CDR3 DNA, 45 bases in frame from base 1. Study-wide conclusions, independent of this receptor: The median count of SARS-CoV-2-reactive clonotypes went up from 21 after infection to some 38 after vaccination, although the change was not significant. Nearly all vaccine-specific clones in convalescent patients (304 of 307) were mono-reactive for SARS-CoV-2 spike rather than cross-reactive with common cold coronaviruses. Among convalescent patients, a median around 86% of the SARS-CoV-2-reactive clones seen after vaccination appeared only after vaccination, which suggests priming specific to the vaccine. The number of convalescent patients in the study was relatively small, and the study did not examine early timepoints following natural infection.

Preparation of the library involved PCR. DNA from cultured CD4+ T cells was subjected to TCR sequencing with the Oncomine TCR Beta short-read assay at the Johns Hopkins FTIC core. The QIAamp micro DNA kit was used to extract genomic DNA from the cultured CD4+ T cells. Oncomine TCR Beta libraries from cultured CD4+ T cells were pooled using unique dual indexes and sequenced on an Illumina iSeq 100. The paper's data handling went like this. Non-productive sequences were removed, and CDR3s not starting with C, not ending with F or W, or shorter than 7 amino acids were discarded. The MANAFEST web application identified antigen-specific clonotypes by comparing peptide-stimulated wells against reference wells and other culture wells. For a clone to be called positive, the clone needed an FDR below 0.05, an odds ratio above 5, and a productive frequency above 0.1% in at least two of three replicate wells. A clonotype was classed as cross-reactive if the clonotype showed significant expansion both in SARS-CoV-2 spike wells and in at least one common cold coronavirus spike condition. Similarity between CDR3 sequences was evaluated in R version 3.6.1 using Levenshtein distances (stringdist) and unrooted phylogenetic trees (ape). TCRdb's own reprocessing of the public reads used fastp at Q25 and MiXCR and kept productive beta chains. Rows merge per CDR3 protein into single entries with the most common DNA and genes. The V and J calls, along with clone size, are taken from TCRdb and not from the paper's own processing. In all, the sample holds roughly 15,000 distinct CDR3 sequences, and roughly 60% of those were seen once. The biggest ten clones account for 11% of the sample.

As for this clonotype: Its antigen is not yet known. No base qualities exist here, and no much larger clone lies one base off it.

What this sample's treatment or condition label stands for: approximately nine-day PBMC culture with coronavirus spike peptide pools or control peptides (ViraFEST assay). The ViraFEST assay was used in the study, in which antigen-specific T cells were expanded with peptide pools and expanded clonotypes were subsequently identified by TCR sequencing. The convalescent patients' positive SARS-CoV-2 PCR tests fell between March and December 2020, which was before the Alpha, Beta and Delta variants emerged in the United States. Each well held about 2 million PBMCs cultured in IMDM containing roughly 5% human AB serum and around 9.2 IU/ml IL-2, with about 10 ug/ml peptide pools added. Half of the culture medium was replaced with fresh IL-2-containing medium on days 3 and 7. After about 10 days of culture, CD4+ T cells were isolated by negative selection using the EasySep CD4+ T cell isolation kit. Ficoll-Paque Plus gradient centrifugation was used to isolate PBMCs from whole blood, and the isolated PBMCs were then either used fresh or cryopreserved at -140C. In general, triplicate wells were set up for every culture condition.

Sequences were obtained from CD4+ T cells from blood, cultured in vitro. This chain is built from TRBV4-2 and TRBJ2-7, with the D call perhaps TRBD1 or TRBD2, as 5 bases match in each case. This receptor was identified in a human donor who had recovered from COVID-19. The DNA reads TGTGCCAGCAGCCAAGTAGCAGGGACCTTCTACGAGCAGTACTTC. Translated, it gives CASSQVAGTFYEQYF.